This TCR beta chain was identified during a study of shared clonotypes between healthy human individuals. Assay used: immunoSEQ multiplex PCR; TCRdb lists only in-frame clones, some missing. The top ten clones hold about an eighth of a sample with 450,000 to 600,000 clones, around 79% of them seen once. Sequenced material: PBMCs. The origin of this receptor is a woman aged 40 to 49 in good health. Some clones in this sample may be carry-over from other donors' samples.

As DNA, the CDR3 is TGTGCCAGTAGTCTCGAGTCTAACTATGGCTACACCTTC. Translating it yields CASSLESNYGYTF. The chain combines TRBV19 with TRBJ1-2; no clear D. There are 13 residues in the CDR3. V was cut by 5 bases and J by 0 bases, with 7 bases left in between. Germline V gives CDR1 LNHDA, CDR2 SQIVND (reference sequence).